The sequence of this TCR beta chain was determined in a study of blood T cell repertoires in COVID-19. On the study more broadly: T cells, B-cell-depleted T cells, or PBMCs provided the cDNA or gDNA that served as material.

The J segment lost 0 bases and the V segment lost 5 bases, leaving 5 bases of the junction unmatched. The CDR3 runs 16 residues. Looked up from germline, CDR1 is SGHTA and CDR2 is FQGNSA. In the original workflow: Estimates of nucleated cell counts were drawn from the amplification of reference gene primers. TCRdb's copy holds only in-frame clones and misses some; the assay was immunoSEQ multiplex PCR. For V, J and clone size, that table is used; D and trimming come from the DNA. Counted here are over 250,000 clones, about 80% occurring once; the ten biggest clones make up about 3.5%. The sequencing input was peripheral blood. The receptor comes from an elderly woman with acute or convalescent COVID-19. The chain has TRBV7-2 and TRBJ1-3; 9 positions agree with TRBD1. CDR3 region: CASSPDRGHSGNTIYF. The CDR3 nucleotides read TGTGCCAGCAGCCCGGACAGGGGCCACTCTGGAAACACCATATATTTT.